Listed below are T cell receptor beta chains from one sample, sequenced in a study of blood T cells in healthy people across ages. TCRdb re-called the 5' RACE reads through MiXCR, storing one row per CDR3 protein. The data contain roughly 930,000 distinct CDR3 sequences, around 49% of them singletons. Sequenced material: blood. The receptors originated from a man under 40 in good health. Each CDR3 is given with its conserved first and last residue. D genes are given only for firm matches. Clone size is given for some rows only: seen once, a few or many times, or a class if the clone is expanded.

V: TRBV3-1
J: TRBJ2-7
D: .
size: .
CDR3: CASSQLLTQYF
DNA: TGTGCCAGCTCTCAGCTCCTCACCCAGTACTTC

V: TRBV9
J: TRBJ2-7
D: TRBD1
size: .
CDR3: CASSAETGGTYEQYF
DNA: TGTGCCAGCAGCGCGGAAACAGGGGGGACCTACGAGCAGTACTTC

V: TRBV7-8
J: TRBJ2-5
D: TRBD1
size: .
CDR3: CASIRDRGAETQYF
DNA: TGTGCCAGCATCCGCGACAGGGGCGCGGAGACCCAGTACTTC

V: TRBV20-1
J: TRBJ2-7
D: .
size: .
CDR3: CSAQDAHEQYF
DNA: TGCAGTGCTCAGGACGCCCACGAGCAGTACTTC

V: TRBV20-1
J: TRBJ1-6
D: TRBD1
size: .
CDR3: CSARVDRGENSPLHF
DNA: TGCAGTGCTAGAGTCGACAGGGGCGAAAATTCACCCCTCCACTTT

V: TRBV7-2
J: TRBJ2-3
D: TRBD2
size: .
CDR3: CASSFSGAPDTQYF
DNA: TGTGCCAGCAGCTTCAGCGGGGCCCCAGATACGCAGTATTTT

V: TRBV11-3
J: TRBJ2-7
D: .
size: .
CDR3: CASSPGEAYEQYF
DNA: TGTGCCAGCAGCCCTGGGGAGGCCTACGAGCAGTACTTC

V: TRBV6-2/TRBV6-3
J: TRBJ2-1
D: .
size: .
CDR3: CASSLFVNEQFF
DNA: TGTGCCAGCAGTTTGTTCGTGAATGAGCAGTTCTTC

V: TRBV6-5
J: TRBJ1-2
D: .
size: few
CDR3: CASSYYDSQSGYTF
DNA: TGTGCCAGCAGTTACTACGACAGCCAGTCAGGCTACACCTTC

V: TRBV20-1
J: TRBJ2-3
D: .
size: few
CDR3: CSARSDWGTDTQYF
DNA: TGCAGTGCCAGGTCGGACTGGGGAACAGATACGCAGTATTTT

V: TRBV5-6
J: TRBJ1-1
D: .
size: .
CDR3: CASSSGKNTEAFF
DNA: TGTGCCAGCAGCTCGGGAAAGAACACTGAAGCTTTCTTT

V: TRBV12-3/TRBV12-4
J: TRBJ2-7
D: .
size: .
CDR3: CASSLFLQVPYEQYF
DNA: TGTGCCAGCAGTTTATTCTTACAGGTTCCCTACGAGCAGTACTTC

V: TRBV12-3/TRBV12-4
J: TRBJ2-3
D: TRBD2
size: once
CDR3: CASSLAGPAGGTDTQYF
DNA: TGTGCCAGCAGTTTAGCGGGGCCAGCGGGGGGCACAGATACGCAGTATTTT

V: TRBV7-2
J: TRBJ2-2
D: .
size: .
CDR3: CASRAIGTANTGELFF
DNA: TGTGCCAGCAGAGCTATAGGGACGGCGAACACCGGGGAGCTGTTTTTT

V: TRBV11-3
J: TRBJ1-2
D: .
size: .
CDR3: CASSANREFGYTF
DNA: TGTGCCAGCAGCGCTAACAGGGAGTTTGGCTACACCTTC

V: TRBV9
J: TRBJ2-3
D: TRBD1
size: .
CDR3: CASSVVGQGGPDTQYF
DNA: TGTGCCAGCAGCGTAGTGGGACAGGGCGGGCCAGATACGCAGTATTTT

V: TRBV4-3
J: TRBJ2-3
D: .
size: .
CDR3: CASSQEREFIDTQYF
DNA: TGCGCCAGCAGCCAAGAACGGGAATTCATAGATACGCAGTATTTT

V: TRBV6-5
J: TRBJ2-3
D: TRBD1
size: .
CDR3: CASSFGQGPPDTQYF
DNA: TGTGCCAGCAGCTTTGGACAGGGGCCCCCAGATACGCAGTATTTT

V: TRBV10-3
J: TRBJ2-5
D: .
size: .
CDR3: CAISDSKLLRGRGWETQYF
DNA: TGTGCCATCAGCGATTCCAAGCTACTCAGGGGCAGGGGTTGGGAGACCCAGTACTTC

V: TRBV29-1
J: TRBJ1-2
D: .
size: few
CDR3: CSVGGGVFSGYTF
DNA: TGCAGCGTTGGCGGGGGAGTCTTCTCTGGCTACACCTTC

V: TRBV3-1
J: TRBJ2-1
D: .
size: .
CDR3: CASSHAYEQFF
DNA: TGTGCCAGCAGCCATGCCTACGAGCAGTTCTTC

V: TRBV27
J: TRBJ2-7
D: .
size: .
CDR3: CASSFGPSVTYGQYF
DNA: TGTGCCAGCAGTTTTGGTCCTAGCGTGACCTACGGGCAGTACTTC

V: TRBV20-1
J: TRBJ2-7
D: .
size: few
CDR3: CSARDFEYEQYF
DNA: TGCAGTGCTAGGGACTTCGAGTACGAGCAGTACTTC

V: TRBV10-3
J: TRBJ1-6
D: TRBD1
size: .
CDR3: CAISAEGTVNSPLHF
DNA: TGTGCCATCAGTGCAGAGGGGACAGTGAATTCACCCCTCCACTTT

V: TRBV27
J: TRBJ1-2
D: .
size: .
CDR3: CASSSLPPPREEGYTF
DNA: TGTGCCAGCAGTTCACTGCCCCCGCCCAGGGAGGAGGGCTACACCTTC

V: TRBV4-1
J: TRBJ2-5
D: .
size: .
CDR3: CASSQEDQGRETQYF
DNA: TGCGCCAGCAGCCAAGAAGACCAGGGGAGGGAGACCCAGTACTTC

V: TRBV28
J: TRBJ2-3
D: .
size: few
CDR3: CASSLVDGDTQYF
DNA: TGTGCCAGCAGTTTGGTAGATGGGGATACGCAGTATTTT

V: TRBV10-3
J: TRBJ2-7
D: TRBD2
size: few
CDR3: CAISESGGGQPYEQYF
DNA: TGTGCCATCAGTGAGTCCGGGGGGGGCCAGCCCTACGAGCAGTACTTC

V: TRBV7-2
J: TRBJ2-7
D: .
size: .
CDR3: CASSDLLNYEQYF
DNA: TGTGCCAGCAGCGACCTCCTTAACTACGAGCAGTACTTC

V: TRBV24-1
J: TRBJ2-1
D: TRBD2
size: .
CDR3: CATSDLDGGAGNEQFF
DNA: TGTGCCACCAGTGATTTGGACGGGGGGGCCGGGAATGAGCAGTTCTTC

V: TRBV20-1
J: TRBJ1-6
D: TRBD1
size: .
CDR3: CSARTGFLGGSPLHF
DNA: TGCAGTGCAAGGACAGGGTTCCTAGGGGGGTCACCCCTCCACTTT

V: TRBV7-9
J: TRBJ2-1
D: .
size: .
CDR3: CASSFIPSRDEQFF
DNA: TGTGCCAGCAGCTTCATCCCGTCGAGGGATGAGCAGTTCTTC

V: TRBV20-1
J: TRBJ2-5
D: .
size: few
CDR3: CSARGGYQETQYF
DNA: TGCAGTGCTAGAGGGGGCTACCAAGAGACCCAGTACTTC

V: TRBV4-2
J: TRBJ2-7
D: TRBD1
size: few
CDR3: CASSQDRQGAYEQYF
DNA: TGTGCCAGCAGCCAAGACAGACAGGGGGCCTACGAGCAGTACTTC

V: TRBV7-2
J: TRBJ2-4
D: .
size: many
CDR3: CASSFPGRGLNIQYF
DNA: TGTGCCAGCAGTTTCCCGGGCAGGGGATTAAACATTCAGTACTTC

V: TRBV9
J: TRBJ2-6
D: .
size: .
CDR3: CASSLTEGSSGANVLTF
DNA: TGTGCCAGCAGCCTCACTGAGGGTTCCTCTGGGGCCAACGTCCTGACTTTC

V: TRBV20-1
J: TRBJ1-2
D: TRBD1
size: .
CDR3: CSARQRGTGSGYTF
DNA: TGCAGTGCTAGACAACGTGGGACAGGGAGTGGCTACACCTTC

V: TRBV7-9
J: TRBJ1-2
D: .
size: .
CDR3: CASSKSHGYTF
DNA: TGTGCCAGCAGCAAGAGCCATGGCTACACCTTC

V: TRBV4-1
J: TRBJ2-1
D: TRBD2
size: few
CDR3: CASNLAGGPNEQFF
DNA: TGCGCCAGCAACCTAGCGGGGGGCCCTAATGAGCAGTTCTTC

V: TRBV5-5
J: TRBJ1-2
D: .
size: many
CDR3: CASSLASGINYGYTF
DNA: TGTGCCAGCAGCTTGGCTTCAGGAATTAACTATGGCTACACCTTC

V: TRBV7-9
J: TRBJ1-2
D: .
size: few
CDR3: CASSPVPGADYYGYTF
DNA: TGTGCCAGCAGCCCAGTTCCAGGGGCCGATTACTATGGCTACACCTTC

V: TRBV7-9
J: TRBJ2-1
D: TRBD2
size: .
CDR3: CASSNQAGGQFFNEQFF
DNA: TGTGCCAGCAGCAACCAAGCGGGGGGGCAATTTTTCAATGAGCAGTTCTTC

V: TRBV27
J: TRBJ2-3
D: TRBD2
size: .
CDR3: CASSRVAGGPTDTQYF
DNA: TGTGCCAGCAGTAGGGTAGCGGGGGGGCCAACAGATACGCAGTATTTT

V: TRBV29-1
J: TRBJ2-2
D: .
size: .
CDR3: CSSQGGGTGELFF
DNA: TGCAGCTCCCAGGGAGGTGGGACCGGGGAGCTGTTTTTT

V: TRBV10-3
J: TRBJ2-7
D: .
size: few
CDR3: CAISEDYEQYF
DNA: TGTGCCATCAGTGAGGACTACGAGCAGTACTTC

V: TRBV7-2
J: TRBJ2-5
D: .
size: few
CDR3: CASSLRVGTQYF
DNA: TGTGCCAGCAGCTTAAGGGTGGGGACCCAGTACTTC

V: TRBV9
J: TRBJ2-7
D: TRBD2
size: .
CDR3: CASSVSGAFHEQYF
DNA: TGTGCCAGCAGCGTTAGCGGGGCCTTCCACGAGCAGTACTTC

V: TRBV6-5
J: TRBJ2-5
D: .
size: many
CDR3: CASRTLGEKTQYF
DNA: TGTGCCAGCAGGACACTAGGAGAGAAGACCCAGTACTTC

V: TRBV7-8
J: TRBJ1-5
D: .
size: .
CDR3: CASSYGQIGPQHF
DNA: TGTGCCAGCAGCTACGGACAGATCGGACCCCAGCATTTT

V: TRBV3-1
J: TRBJ2-3
D: TRBD2
size: once
CDR3: CASSQVSGGPLDTQYF
DNA: TGTGCCAGCAGCCAAGTTAGCGGGGGGCCCCTCGATACGCAGTATTTT

V: TRBV28
J: TRBJ1-5
D: .
size: .
CDR3: CASSLFRGLGNQPQHF
DNA: TGTGCCAGCAGTTTATTTCGGGGCCTGGGCAATCAGCCCCAGCATTTT